This TCR beta chain was captured in a study of T-cell memory formation after mild COVID-19. Study at large: The study found TCR clusters largely donor specific.

Via MiXCR, TCRdb re-called the 5' RACE reads, giving one row per CDR3 protein. This sample carries hundreds of thousands of distinct CDR3 sequences, roughly 15% of them seen once, and the ten largest clones take around a fifth. The table lists this clonotype with a count of one. The CDR3 totals 13 residues. The germline CDR1 and CDR2 sequences are SGDLS and YYNGEE. The V gene lost 1 base and the J gene lost 6 bases, with 10 bases spanning the gap. Sequencing was performed on PBMCs or a T cell subset sorted from them (not recorded which). The chain links TRBV9 to TRBJ1-1, with a possible D match to TRBD1 (5 bases). The TCR sequence derives from a young man who had mild COVID-19 (a few samples of this study predate the infection). Cell type and time point are not known. The CDR3, as DNA: TGTGCCAGCAGCGTAAACGGGGCGGCTGAAGCTTTCTTT. It codes for CASSVNGAAEAFF.